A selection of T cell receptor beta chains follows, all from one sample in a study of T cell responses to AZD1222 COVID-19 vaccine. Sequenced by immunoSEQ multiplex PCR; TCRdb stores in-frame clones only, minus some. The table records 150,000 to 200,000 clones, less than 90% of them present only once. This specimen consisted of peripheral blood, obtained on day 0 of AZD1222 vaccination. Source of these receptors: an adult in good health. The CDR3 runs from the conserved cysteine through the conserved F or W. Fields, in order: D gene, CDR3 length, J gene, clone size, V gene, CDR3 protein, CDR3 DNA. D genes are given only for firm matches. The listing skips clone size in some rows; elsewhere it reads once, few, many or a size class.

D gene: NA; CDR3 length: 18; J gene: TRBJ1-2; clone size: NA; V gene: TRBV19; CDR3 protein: CASSIKGLLAAANYGYTF; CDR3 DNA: TGTGCCAGTAGTATAAAGGGGTTGCTCGCCGCAGCAAACTATGGCTACACCTTC
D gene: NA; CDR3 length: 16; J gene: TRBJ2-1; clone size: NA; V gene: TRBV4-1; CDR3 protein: CASSQDGGPGDNEQFF; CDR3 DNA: TGCGCCAGCAGCCAAGACGGGGGCCCTGGGGACAATGAGCAGTTCTTC
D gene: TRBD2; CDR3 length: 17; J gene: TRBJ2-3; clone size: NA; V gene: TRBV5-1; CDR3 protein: CASSLNLPGGRTDTQYF; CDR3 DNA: TGCGCCAGCAGCCTCAATCTCCCGGGGGGGCGCACAGATACGCAGTATTTT
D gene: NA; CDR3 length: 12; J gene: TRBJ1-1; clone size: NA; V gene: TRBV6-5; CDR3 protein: CASSQGYTEAFF; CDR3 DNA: TGTGCCAGCAGTCAGGGGTACACTGAAGCTTTCTTT
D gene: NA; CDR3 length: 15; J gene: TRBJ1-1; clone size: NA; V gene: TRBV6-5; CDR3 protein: CASSYAGVRSTEAFF; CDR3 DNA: TGTGCCAGCAGTTACGCCGGGGTGAGAAGCACTGAAGCTTTCTTT
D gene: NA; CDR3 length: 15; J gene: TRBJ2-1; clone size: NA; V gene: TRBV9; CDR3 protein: CASSVGLNYDNEQFF; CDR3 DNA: TGTGCCAGCAGCGTAGGATTGAACTACGACAATGAGCAGTTCTTC
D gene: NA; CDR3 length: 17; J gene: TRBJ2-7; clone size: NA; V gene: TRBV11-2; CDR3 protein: CASSLTSLLTGSYEQYF; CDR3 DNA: TGTGCCAGCAGCCTAACCTCCCTTCTTACAGGGTCCTACGAGCAGTACTTC
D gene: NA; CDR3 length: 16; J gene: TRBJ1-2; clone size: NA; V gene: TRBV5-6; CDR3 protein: CASSPPPGGLVYGYTF; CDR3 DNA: TGTGCCAGCAGCCCCCCCCCGGGAGGACTCGTCTATGGCTACACCTTC
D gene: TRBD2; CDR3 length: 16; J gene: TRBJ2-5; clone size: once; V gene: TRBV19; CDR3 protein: CASSNLLAGGHQTQYF; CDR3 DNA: TGTGCCAGTAGTAACTTACTAGCGGGGGGGCATCAGACCCAGTACTTC
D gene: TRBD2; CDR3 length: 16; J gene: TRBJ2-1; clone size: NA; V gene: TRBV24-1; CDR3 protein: CATSALGLSGGDEQFF; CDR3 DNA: TGTGCCACCAGTGCCTTGGGACTATCCGGGGGAGATGAGCAGTTCTTC
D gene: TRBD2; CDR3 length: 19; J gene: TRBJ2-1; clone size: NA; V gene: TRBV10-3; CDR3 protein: CAISERRQGLAGTYNEQFF; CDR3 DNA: TGTGCCATCAGTGAGAGAAGACAGGGACTAGCGGGAACTTACAATGAGCAGTTCTTC
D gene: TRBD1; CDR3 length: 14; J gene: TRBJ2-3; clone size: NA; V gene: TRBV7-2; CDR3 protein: CASSFVQGSDTQYF; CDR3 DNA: TGTGCCAGCAGCTTTGTACAGGGGTCAGATACGCAGTATTTT
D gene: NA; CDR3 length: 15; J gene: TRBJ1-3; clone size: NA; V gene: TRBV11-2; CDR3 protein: CASSLGGFTGNTIYF; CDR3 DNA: TGTGCCAGCAGCTTAGGAGGGTTCACTGGAAACACCATATATTTT